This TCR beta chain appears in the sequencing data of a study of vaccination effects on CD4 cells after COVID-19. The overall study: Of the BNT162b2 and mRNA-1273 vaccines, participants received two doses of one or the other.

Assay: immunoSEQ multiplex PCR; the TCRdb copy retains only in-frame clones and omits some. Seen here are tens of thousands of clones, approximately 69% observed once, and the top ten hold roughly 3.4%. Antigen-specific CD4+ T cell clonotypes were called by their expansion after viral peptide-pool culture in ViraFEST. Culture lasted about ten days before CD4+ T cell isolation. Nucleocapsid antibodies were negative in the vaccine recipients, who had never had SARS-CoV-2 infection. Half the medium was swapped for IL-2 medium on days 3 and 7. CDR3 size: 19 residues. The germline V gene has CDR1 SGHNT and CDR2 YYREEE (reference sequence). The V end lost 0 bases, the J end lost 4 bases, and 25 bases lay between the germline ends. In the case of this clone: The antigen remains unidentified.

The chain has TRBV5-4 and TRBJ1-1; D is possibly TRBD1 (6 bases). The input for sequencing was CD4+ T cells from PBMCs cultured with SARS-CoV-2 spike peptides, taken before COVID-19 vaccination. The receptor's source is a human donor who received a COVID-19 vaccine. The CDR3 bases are TGTGCCAGCAGCTTGGGAGCGATTCGGGGGGCTAGGGTCCCCACTGAAGCTTTCTTT. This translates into CASSLGAIRGARVPTEAFF.